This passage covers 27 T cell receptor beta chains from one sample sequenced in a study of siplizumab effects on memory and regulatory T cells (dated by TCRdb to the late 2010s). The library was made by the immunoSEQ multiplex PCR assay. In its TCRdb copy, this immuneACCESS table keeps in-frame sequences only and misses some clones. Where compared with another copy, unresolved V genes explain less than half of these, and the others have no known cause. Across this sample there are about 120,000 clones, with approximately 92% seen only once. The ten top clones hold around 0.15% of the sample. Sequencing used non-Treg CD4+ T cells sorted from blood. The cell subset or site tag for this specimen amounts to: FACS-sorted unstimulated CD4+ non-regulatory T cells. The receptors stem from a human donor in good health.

CDR3 region: CASSSRPDTYGYTF. CDR3 in DNA: TGCGCCAGCAGCTCCCGGCCGGACACCTATGGCTACACCTTC. The chain uses TRBV5-1 and TRBJ1-2; D possibly corresponds to TRBD1 (5 bases). CDR1 is SGHRS and CDR2 is YFSETQ in the germline V gene. The CDR3 length is 14 residues. The V end was cut by 3 bases, the J end by 4 bases, with 13 bases between.

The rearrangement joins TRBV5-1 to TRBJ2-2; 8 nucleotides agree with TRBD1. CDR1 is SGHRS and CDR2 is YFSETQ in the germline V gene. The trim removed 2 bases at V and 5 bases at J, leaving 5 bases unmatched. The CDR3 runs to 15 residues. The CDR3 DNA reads TGCGCCAGCAGCTTCGGACAGGGAGGAACCGGGGAGCTGTTTTTT. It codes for CASSFGQGGTGELFF. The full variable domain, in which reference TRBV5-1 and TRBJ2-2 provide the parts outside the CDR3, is KAGVTQTPRYLIKTRGQQVTLSCSPISGHRSVSWYQQTPGQGLQFLFEYFSETQRNKGNFPGRFSGRQFSNSRSEMNVSTLELGDSALYLCASSFGQGGTGELFFGEGSRLTVL.

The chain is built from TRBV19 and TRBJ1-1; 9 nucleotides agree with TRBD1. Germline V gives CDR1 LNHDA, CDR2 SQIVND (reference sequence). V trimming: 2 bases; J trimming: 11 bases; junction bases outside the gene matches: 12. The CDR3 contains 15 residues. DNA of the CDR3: TGTGCCAGTAGTATACCACTGGGACAGGGTAGAGGGGCTTTCTTT. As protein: CASSIPLGQGRGAFF. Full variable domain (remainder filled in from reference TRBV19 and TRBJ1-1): DGGITQSPKYLFRKEGQNVTLSCEQNLNHDAMYWYRQDPGQGLRLIYYSQIVNDFQKGDIAEGYSVSREKKESFPLTVTSAQKNPTAFYLCASSIPLGQGRGAFFGQGTRLTVV.

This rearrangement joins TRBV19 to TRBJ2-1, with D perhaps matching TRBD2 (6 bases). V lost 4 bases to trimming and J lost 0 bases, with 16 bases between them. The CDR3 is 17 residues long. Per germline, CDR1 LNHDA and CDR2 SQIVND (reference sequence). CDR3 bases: TGTGCCAGTAGTAGGACCGGGGGATTCTCCTCCTACAATGAGCAGTTCTTC. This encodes CASSRTGGFSSYNEQFF.

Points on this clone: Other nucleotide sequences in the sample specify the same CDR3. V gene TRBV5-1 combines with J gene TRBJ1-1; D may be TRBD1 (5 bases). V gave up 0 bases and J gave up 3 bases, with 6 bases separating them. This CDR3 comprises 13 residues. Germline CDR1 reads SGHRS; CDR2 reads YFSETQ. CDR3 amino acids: CASSLVRDTEAFF. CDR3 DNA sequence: TGCGCCAGCAGCTTGGTCAGGGACACTGAAGCTTTCTTT. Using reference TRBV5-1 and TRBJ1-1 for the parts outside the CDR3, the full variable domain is KAGVTQTPRYLIKTRGQQVTLSCSPISGHRSVSWYQQTPGQGLQFLFEYFSETQRNKGNFPGRFSGRQFSNSRSEMNVSTLELGDSALYLCASSLVRDTEAFFGQGTRLTVV.

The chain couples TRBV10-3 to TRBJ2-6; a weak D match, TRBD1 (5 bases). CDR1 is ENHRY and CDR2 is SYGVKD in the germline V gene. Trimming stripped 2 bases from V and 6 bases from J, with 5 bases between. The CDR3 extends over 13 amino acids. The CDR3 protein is CAISEGQANVLTF. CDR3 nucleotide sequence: TGTGCCATCAGTGAGGGACAGGCCAACGTCCTGACTTTC.

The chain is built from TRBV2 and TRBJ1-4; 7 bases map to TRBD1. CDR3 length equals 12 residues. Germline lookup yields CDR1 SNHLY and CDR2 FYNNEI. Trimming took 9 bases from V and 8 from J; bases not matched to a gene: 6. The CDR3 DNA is TGTGCCAGAGGGACAGCAGGGGAAAAACTGTTTTTT. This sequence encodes CARGTAGEKLFF.

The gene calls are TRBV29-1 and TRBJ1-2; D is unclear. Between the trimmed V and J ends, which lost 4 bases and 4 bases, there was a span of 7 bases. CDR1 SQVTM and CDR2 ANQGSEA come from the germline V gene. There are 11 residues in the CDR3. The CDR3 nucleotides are TGCAGCGTTGGGGAGATCTATGGCTACACCTTC. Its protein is CSVGEIYGYTF. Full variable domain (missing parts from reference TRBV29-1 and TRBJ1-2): SAVISQKPSRDICQRGTSLTIQCQVDSQVTMMFWYRQQPGQSLTLIATANQGSEATYESGFVIDKFPISRPNLTFSTLTVSNMSPEDSSIYLCSVGEIYGYTFGSGTRLTVV.

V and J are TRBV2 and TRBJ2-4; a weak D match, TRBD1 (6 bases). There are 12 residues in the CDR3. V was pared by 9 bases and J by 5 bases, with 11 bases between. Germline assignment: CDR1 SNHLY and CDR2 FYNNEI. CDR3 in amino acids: CASRDTQNIQYF. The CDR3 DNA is TGTGCCAGTCGGGACACGCAAAACATTCAGTACTTC.

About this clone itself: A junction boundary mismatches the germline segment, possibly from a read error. CDR3 in DNA: TGTGCCAGCAGCTTGGAGTACAGGGAGATACTAGAAACCTTC. Translated: CASSLEYREILETF. The chain carries TRBV5-6 and TRBJ2-7; D possibly corresponds to TRBD1 (6 bases). CDR1 and CDR2 (germline): SGHDT, YYEEEE. This CDR3 has 14 amino acids.

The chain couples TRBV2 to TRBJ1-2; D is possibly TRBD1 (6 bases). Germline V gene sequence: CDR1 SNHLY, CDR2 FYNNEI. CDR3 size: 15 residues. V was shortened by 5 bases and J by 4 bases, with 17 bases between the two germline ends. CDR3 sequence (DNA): TGTGCCAGCAGTCTACAGGGAATTGATTCCTATGGCTACACCTTC. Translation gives CASSLQGIDSYGYTF. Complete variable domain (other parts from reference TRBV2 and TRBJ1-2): EPEVTQTPSHQVTQMGQEVILRCVPISNHLYFYWYRQILGQKVEFLVSFYNNEISEKSEIFDDQFSVERPDGSNFTLKIRSTKLEDSAMYFCASSLQGIDSYGYTFGSGTRLTVV.

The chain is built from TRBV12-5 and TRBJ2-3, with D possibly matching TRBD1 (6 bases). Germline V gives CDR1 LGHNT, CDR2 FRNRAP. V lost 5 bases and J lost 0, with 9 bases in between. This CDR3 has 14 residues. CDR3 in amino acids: CASGRGGSTDTQYF. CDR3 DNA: TGTGCTAGTGGTCGAGGGGGTAGCACAGATACGCAGTATTTT.

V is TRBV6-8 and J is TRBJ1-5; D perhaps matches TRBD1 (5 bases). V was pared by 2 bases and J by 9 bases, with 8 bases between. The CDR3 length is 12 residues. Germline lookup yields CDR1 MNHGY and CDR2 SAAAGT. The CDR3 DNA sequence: TGTGCCAGCAGTTACAGTACAGGGCCCCAGCATTTT. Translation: CASSYSTGPQHF.

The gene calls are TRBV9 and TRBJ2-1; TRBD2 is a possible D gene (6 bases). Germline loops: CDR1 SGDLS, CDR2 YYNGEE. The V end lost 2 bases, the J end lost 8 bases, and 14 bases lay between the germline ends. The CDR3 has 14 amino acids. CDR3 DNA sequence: TGTGCCAGCAGCGTCGGGAGCCCGCCGGATGAGCAGTTCTTC. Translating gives CASSVGSPPDEQFF. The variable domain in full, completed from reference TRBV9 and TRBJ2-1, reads DSGVTQTPKHLITATGQRVTLRCSPRSGDLSVYWYQQSLDQGLQFLIQYYNGEERAKGNILERFSAQQFPDLHSELNLSSLELGDSALYFCASSVGSPPDEQFFGPGTRLTVL.

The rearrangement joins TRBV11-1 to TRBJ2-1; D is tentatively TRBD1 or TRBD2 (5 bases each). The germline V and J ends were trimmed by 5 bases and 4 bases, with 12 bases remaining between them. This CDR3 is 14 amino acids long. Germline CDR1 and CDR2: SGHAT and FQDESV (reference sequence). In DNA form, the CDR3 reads TGTGCCAGCAGCCCCGGGACCCAGTACAATGAGCAGTTCTTC. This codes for CASSPGTQYNEQFF.

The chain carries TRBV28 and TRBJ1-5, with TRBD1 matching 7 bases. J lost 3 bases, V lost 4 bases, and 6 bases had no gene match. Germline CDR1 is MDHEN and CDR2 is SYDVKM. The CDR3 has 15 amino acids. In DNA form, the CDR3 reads TGTGCCAGCAGTTACCTCGACAGGGACAATCAGCCCCAGCATTTT. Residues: CASSYLDRDNQPQHF.

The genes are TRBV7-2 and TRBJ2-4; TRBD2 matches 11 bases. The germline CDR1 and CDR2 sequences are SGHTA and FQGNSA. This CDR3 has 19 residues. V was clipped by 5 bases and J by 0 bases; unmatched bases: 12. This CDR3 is CASSLIAGGRNLAKNIQYF. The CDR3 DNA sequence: TGTGCCAGCAGCCTAATAGCGGGGGGGCGAAACCTAGCCAAAAACATTCAGTACTTC.

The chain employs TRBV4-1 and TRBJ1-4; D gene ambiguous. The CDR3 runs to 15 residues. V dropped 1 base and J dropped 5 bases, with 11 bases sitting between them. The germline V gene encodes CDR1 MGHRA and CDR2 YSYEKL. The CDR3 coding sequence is TGCGCCAGCAGCCAAGGCCGGGCGACGAATGAAAAACTGTTTTTT. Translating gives CASSQGRATNEKLFF.

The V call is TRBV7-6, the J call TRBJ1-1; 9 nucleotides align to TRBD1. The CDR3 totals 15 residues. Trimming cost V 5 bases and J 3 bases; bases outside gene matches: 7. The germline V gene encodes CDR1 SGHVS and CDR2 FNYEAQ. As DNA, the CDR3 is TGTGCCAGCAGCACCCGGACAGGGGCGGACACTGAAGCTTTCTTT. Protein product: CASSTRTGADTEAFF.

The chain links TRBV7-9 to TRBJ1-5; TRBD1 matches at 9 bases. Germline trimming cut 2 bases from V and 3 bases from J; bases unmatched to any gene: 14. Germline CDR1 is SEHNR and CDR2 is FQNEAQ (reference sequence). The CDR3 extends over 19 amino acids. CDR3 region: CASSLSRSTTGGSNQPQHF. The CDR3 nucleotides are TGTGCCAGCAGCTTATCCCGATCGACCACAGGGGGCTCCAATCAGCCCCAGCATTTT.

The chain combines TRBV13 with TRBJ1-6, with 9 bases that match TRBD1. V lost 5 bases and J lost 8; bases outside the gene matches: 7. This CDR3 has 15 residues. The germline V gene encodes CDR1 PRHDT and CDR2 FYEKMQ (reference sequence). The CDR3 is CASSRTGTGYSPLHF. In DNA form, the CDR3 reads TGTGCCAGCAGCCGAACCGGGACAGGGTATTCACCCCTCCACTTT.

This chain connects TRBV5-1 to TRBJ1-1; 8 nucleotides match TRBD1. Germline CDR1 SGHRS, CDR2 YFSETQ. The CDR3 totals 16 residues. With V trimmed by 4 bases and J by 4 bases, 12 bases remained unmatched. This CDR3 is CASSTQGAEWSTEAFF. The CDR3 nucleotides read TGCGCCAGCAGCACCCAGGGGGCTGAGTGGTCCACTGAAGCTTTCTTT.

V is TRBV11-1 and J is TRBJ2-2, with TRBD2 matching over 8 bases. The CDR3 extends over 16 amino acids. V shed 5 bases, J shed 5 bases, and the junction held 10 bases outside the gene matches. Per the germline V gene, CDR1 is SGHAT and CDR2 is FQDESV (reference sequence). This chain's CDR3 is CASSKRGIGYTGELFF. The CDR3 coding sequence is TGTGCCAGCAGCAAGCGGGGGATAGGATATACCGGGGAGCTGTTTTTT.

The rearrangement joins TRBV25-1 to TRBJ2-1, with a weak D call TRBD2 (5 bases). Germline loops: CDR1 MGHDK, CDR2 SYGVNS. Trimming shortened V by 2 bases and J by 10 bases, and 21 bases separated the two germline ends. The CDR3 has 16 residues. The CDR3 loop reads CASSESLGLSSREQFF. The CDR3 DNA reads TGTGCCAGCAGTGAAAGCCTCGGACTCTCGTCCCGGGAGCAGTTCTTC.

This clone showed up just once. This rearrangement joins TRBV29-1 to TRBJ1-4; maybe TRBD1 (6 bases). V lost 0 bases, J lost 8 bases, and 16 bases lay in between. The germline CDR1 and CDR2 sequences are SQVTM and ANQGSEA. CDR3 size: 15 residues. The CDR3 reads CSVEDRGGGMEKLFF. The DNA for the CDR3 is TGCAGCGTTGAAGATCGTGGGGGGGGCATGGAAAAACTGTTTTTT.

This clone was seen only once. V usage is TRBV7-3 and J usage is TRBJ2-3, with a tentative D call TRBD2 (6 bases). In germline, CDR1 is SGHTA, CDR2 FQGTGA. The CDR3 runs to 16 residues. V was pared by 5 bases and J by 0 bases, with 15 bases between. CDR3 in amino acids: CASSKGSGVSTDTQYF. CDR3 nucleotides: TGTGCCAGCAGCAAAGGTTCGGGAGTTAGCACAGATACGCAGTATTTT.

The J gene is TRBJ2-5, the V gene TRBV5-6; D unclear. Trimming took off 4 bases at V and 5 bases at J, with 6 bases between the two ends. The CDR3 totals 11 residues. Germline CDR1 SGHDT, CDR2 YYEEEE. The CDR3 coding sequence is TGTGCCAGCAGCGTGGTCGAGACCCAGTACTTC. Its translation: CASSVVETQYF.